This T cell receptor (beta chain) derives from a study of identical twins. Unmatched junction bases numbered 13, after V lost 3 bases and J lost 0 bases. The length of the CDR3 is 19 residues. TCRdb re-analysed the 5' RACE reads in MiXCR, keeping a single row per CDR3 protein. The table includes about 920,000 distinct CDR3 sequences, 9% to 15% detected once. There are many counts of this clonotype. What it binds is not known. Study-wide findings and caveats: Excess sharing between twins was weaker in beta out-of-frame sequences.

In addition, the sample was reused for a study of yellow fever vaccine responses in identical twins.

The chain employs TRBV12-3 or TRBV12-4 and TRBJ2-5; the match to TRBD1 covers 10 bases. Sequencing was performed on PBMCs. The sequence derives from a young woman in good health. CDR3 DNA sequence: TGTGCCAGCAGTTTGGGTTTTCCTTCCGGGACAGGGGACCAAGAGACCCAGTACTTC. This encodes CASSLGFPSGTGDQETQYF.